These 24 T cell receptor beta chains came from one sample sequenced in a study of T cell repertoires in cytomegalovirus infection. MiXCR, applied by TCRdb to the reads, yields one record per CDR3 protein. Of about 530,000 distinct CDR3 sequences in the sample, about a quarter were seen once. Material for sequencing was PBMCs. The source of these receptors is a human donor in good health (CMV status not recorded). Some clones in this sample may be carry-over from other donors' samples.

This clonotype was recorded a few times. The J gene is TRBJ2-2, the V gene TRBV24-1; TRBD2 matches 10 bases. V was pared by 7 bases and J by 2 bases, with 9 bases of the junction left unmatched. The CDR3 is 17 residues long. Germline CDR1 KGHDR, CDR2 SFDVKD. The CDR3 loop reads CATSLTPSGSNTGELFF. Here the CDR3 DNA reads TGTGCCACCAGCCTTACCCCTAGCGGGAGTAACACCGGGGAGCTGTTTTTT.

At least ten counts were recorded for this clonotype. The chain couples TRBV11-3 to TRBJ2-3, with TRBD2 matching 7 bases. V shed 4 bases and J 9 bases; nucleotides not matched to a gene: 7. This CDR3 contains 13 residues. Germline assignment: CDR1 SGHNT and CDR2 YENEEA. Written as DNA, the CDR3 is TGTGCCAGCAGCTCCTCGAGACTAGCAACGCAGTATTTT. Translated: CASSSSRLATQYF.

The chain recombines TRBV20-1 with TRBJ2-1; D not certain. Germline V lookup: CDR1 DFQATT, CDR2 SNEGSKA (reference sequence). This CDR3 is built from 12 residues. V was shortened by 6 bases and J by 0 bases, with 6 bases between the two germline ends. CDR3 DNA: TGCAGTGCCCCCGACTCCTACAATGAGCAGTTCTTC. This codes for CSAPDSYNEQFF.

Worth noting for this clonotype: At one end the junction does not follow the germline gene, possibly because of a read error. V and J are TRBV19 and TRBJ2-5, with 13 bases aligning to TRBD2. Germline V gene sequence: CDR1 LNHDA, CDR2 SQIVND (reference sequence). The CDR3 consists of 18 residues. The CDR3 region is CASSITTGTSGIGEIQYF. In nucleotides, the CDR3 is TGTGCCAGTAGTATAACAACCGGGACTAGCGGGATTGGGGAGATCCAGTACTTC.

The chain couples TRBV28 to TRBJ1-2; 8 positions agree with TRBD1. This CDR3 comprises 15 residues. Trimming took 5 bases from V and 3 from J; bases not matched to a gene: 8. Per the germline V gene, CDR1 is MDHEN and CDR2 is SYDVKM. Written as DNA, the CDR3 is TGTGCCAGCAGTCCCAGGGACAGGTCTGACTATGGCTACACCTTC. Translated, it gives CASSPRDRSDYGYTF.

This clonotype was observed a handful of times. This sequence joins TRBV12-3 or TRBV12-4 and TRBJ1-5, with D possibly matching TRBD1 (6 bases). V was shortened by 0 bases and J by 7 bases, with 10 bases between the two germline ends. This CDR3 is 14 amino acids long. The CDR3 sequence is CASSLARGSQPQHF. Here the CDR3 DNA reads TGTGCCAGCAGTTTAGCCAGGGGATCCCAGCCCCAGCATTTT.

This clonotype showed up many times. This sequence joins TRBV5-1 and TRBJ2-3; D might be TRBD2 (5 bases). The CDR3 runs 14 residues. Deletions cut 3 bases from V and 2 bases from J, with 10 bases between. The germline CDR1 and CDR2 sequences are SGHRS and YFSETQ. The CDR3 sequence: CASSYSGFTDTQYF. The CDR3 region has the DNA TGCGCCAGCAGCTACAGCGGTTTCACAGATACGCAGTATTTT.

The V gene is TRBV28, the J gene TRBJ1-2; 7 nucleotides agree with TRBD1. The CDR3 spans 17 residues. Losses at the gene ends were 6 bases for V and 4 bases for J; bases not matched to a gene: 17. The germline V gene has CDR1 MDHEN and CDR2 SYDVKM. CDR3 nucleotides: TGTGCCAGCAGCGCAGGGGGGCCAACAACAGGGTCCTATGGCTACACCTTC. Its translation is CASSAGGPTTGSYGYTF.

This chain uses TRBV30 with TRBJ2-7, with 8 bases identical to TRBD1. Germline loops: CDR1 GTSNPN, CDR2 SVGIG (reference sequence). The CDR3 contains 13 residues. J lost 2 bases, V lost 2 bases, and 2 bases had no gene match. The CDR3 reads CAWSRTGPYEQYF. CDR3 bases: TGTGCCTGGAGTAGGACAGGGCCCTACGAGCAGTACTTC.

The chain combines TRBV11-2 with TRBJ1-6; no clear D. The germline V gene encodes CDR1 SGHAT and CDR2 FQNNGV. Trimming took off 5 bases at V and 0 bases at J, with 11 bases between the two ends. This CDR3 is 16 amino acids long. CDR3 sequence: CASSKLANSYNSPLHF. CDR3 nucleotide sequence: TGTGCCAGCAGCAAACTGGCCAACTCCTATAATTCACCCCTCCACTTT.

This clonotype was counted a few times. For the CDR3, the DNA is TGTGCCAGCAGCCCGAGCGTCCGGGACAGAGACAATGAGCAGTTCTTC. Its protein is CASSPSVRDRDNEQFF. The chain joins TRBV7-2 to TRBJ2-1, with 7 bases aligning to TRBD1. Germline V lookup: CDR1 SGHTA, CDR2 FQGNSA. J was trimmed by 5 bases and V by 5 bases; bases with no gene match: 12. CDR3 length: 16 amino acids.

In its sample, this clonotype was seen many times. The chain employs TRBV7-8 and TRBJ1-6; possibly TRBD1 for D (5 bases). The CDR3 has 12 residues. Germline V gene lookup returns CDR1 SGHVS and CDR2 FQNEAQ. V lost 6 bases to trimming and J lost 13 bases, with 13 bases between them. CDR3 in amino acids: CASRRTGTPLHF. Here the CDR3 DNA reads TGTGCCAGCAGACGTACCGGGACTCCCCTCCACTTT.

A few counts support this clonotype. V and J are TRBV7-6 and TRBJ2-2, with TRBD2 matching 7 bases. Germline values: CDR1 SGHVS, CDR2 FNYEAQ. V dropped 5 bases and J dropped 2; count of bases not matched to a gene: 5. CDR3 length equals 15 residues. The CDR3 loop reads CASSGLGSNTGELFF. DNA for the CDR3: TGTGCCAGCAGCGGACTAGGATCAAACACCGGGGAGCTGTTTTTT.

The chain combines TRBV15 with TRBJ1-4; 7 nucleotides agree with TRBD1. With V trimmed by 5 bases and J by 5 bases, 2 bases remained unmatched. Germline lookup yields CDR1 LNHNV and CDR2 YYDKDF (reference sequence). The CDR3 extends over 13 amino acids. CDR3 in amino acids: CATSPTGNEKLFF. In DNA form, the CDR3 reads TGTGCCACCAGCCCGACAGGGAATGAAAAACTGTTTTTT.

This clonotype was seen at least ten times. V usage is TRBV7-6 and J usage is TRBJ2-5, with D hard to call. Trimming took off 4 bases at V and 0 bases at J, with 3 bases between the two ends. Germline V gene lookup returns CDR1 SGHVS and CDR2 FNYEAQ. CDR3 length: 12 amino acids. CDR3: CASSSNQETQYF. CDR3 coding DNA: TGTGCCAGCAGCTCGAACCAAGAGACCCAGTACTTC.

This clonotype has at least ten counts. V and J are TRBV7-6 and TRBJ1-1; D is perhaps TRBD1 (6 bases). The germline CDR1 and CDR2 sequences are SGHVS and FNYEAQ. V dropped 5 bases and J dropped 1 base, with 11 bases sitting between them. The CDR3 has 14 amino acids. CDR3 sequence reads: CASSPRTENTEAFF. The DNA for the CDR3 is TGTGCCAGCAGCCCAAGGACAGAGAACACTGAAGCTTTCTTT.

This clonotype was picked up a small number of times. The rearrangement joins TRBV12-3 or TRBV12-4 to TRBJ1-1; 7 bases agree with TRBD1. Trimming cost V 2 bases and J 0 bases; bases outside gene matches: 3. The CDR3 covers 15 residues. CDR3 DNA: TGTGCCAGCAGTTTAACGGGACAGATGAACACTGAAGCTTTCTTT. As protein: CASSLTGQMNTEAFF.

J is TRBJ2-3 and V is TRBV27, with D tentatively TRBD1 or TRBD2 (6 bases each). The germline V gene encodes CDR1 MNHEY and CDR2 SMNVEV (reference sequence). This CDR3 contains 15 residues. Deletions cut 4 bases from V and 5 bases from J, with 16 bases between. CDR3 residues: CASSSPLGGVDTQYF. The CDR3 DNA sequence: TGTGCCAGCAGTTCCCCCTTGGGGGGCGTAGATACGCAGTATTTT.

In its sample, this clonotype was seen many times. This chain links TRBV7-2 with TRBJ1-1; 10 nucleotides agree with TRBD1. V was clipped by 5 bases and J by 3 bases; unmatched bases: 3. Germline CDR1 SGHTA, CDR2 FQGNSA. CDR3 size: 14 residues. In DNA form, the CDR3 reads TGTGCCAGCAGCAGAGGGACAGGGGACACTGAAGCTTTCTTT. Translating it yields CASSRGTGDTEAFF.

The rearrangement links TRBV5-4 to TRBJ2-7, with 11 bases lining up with TRBD2. V was clipped by 0 bases and J by 4 bases; unmatched bases: 0. Germline CDR1 SGHNT, CDR2 YYREEE (reference sequence). The CDR3 consists of 14 residues. The CDR3 sequence: CASSLASGRYEQYF. The CDR3 nucleotides are TGTGCCAGCAGCTTGGCTAGCGGGAGGTACGAGCAGTACTTC.

V usage is TRBV29-1 and J usage is TRBJ2-6; 7 nucleotides match TRBD1. Losses at the gene ends were 4 bases for V and 0 bases for J; bases not matched to a gene: 6. Germline CDR1 reads SQVTM; CDR2 reads ANQGSEA. The length of the CDR3 is 16 residues. In DNA, the CDR3 is TGCAGCGTTGTGGGCCAGGGGGACTCTGGGGCCAACGTCCTGACTTTC. This codes for CSVVGQGDSGANVLTF.

V is TRBV27 and J is TRBJ1-1, with D perhaps matching TRBD1 (6 bases). From germline, CDR1 is MNHEY and CDR2 SMNVEV (reference sequence). Trimming stripped 9 bases from V and 5 bases from J, with 22 bases between. This CDR3 comprises 15 residues. Written as DNA, the CDR3 is TGTGCCAGTTCGGACGGGACCAGTAGGGGGACTGAAGCTTTCTTT. This gives the protein CASSDGTSRGTEAFF.

This clonotype was recorded at least ten times. DNA for the CDR3: TGTGCCAGCAGCTCCGACAGAGTAAAGCAGTTCTTC. Protein sequence: CASSSDRVKQFF. V and J are TRBV7-3 and TRBJ2-1; TRBD1 is a possible D gene (5 bases). Germline loops: CDR1 SGHTA, CDR2 FQGTGA. The CDR3 runs 12 residues. With 4 bases removed from V and 11 bases from J, the gap between germline ends came to 12 bases.

This clonotype was found many times. The V gene is TRBV27, the J gene TRBJ2-1; the match to TRBD1 covers 9 bases. Per the germline V gene, CDR1 is MNHEY and CDR2 is SMNVEV (reference sequence). The CDR3 is made up of 17 amino acids. V lost 7 bases, J lost 6 bases, and 16 bases stayed unmatched. CDR3 amino acids: CASKITSPGTGSNEQFF. In nucleotides, the CDR3 is TGTGCCAGCAAAATAACATCGCCCGGGACAGGGTCCAATGAGCAGTTCTTC.